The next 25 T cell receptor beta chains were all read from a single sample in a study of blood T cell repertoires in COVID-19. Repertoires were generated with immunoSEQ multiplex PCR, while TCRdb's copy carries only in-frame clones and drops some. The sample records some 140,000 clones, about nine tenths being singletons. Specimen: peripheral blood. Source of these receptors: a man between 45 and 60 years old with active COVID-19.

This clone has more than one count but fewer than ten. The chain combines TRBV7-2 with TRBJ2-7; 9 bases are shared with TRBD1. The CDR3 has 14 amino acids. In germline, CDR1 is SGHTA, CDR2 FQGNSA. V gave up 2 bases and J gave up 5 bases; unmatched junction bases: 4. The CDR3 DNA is TGTGCCAGCAGCTTACGGGACAGGGCCGACGAGCAGTACTTC. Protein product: CASSLRDRADEQYF. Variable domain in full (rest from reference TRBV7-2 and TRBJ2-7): GAGVSQSPSNKVTEKGKDVELRCDPISGHTALYWYRQSLGQGLEFLIYFQGNSAPDKSGLPSDRFSAERTGGSVSTLTIQRTQQEDSAVYLCASSLRDRADEQYFGPGTRLTVT.

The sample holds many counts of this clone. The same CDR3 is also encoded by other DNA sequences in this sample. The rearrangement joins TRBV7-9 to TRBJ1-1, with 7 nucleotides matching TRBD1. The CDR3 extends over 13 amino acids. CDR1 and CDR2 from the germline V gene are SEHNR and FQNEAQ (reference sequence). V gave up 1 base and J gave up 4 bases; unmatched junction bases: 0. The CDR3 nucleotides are TGTGCCAGCAGCTTAGGACAGGGCACTGAAGCTTTCTTT. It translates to CASSLGQGTEAFF. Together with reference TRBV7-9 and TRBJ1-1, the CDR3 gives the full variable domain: DTGVSQNPRHKITKRGQNVTFRCDPISEHNRLYWYRQTLGQGPEFLTYFQNEAQLEKSRLLSDRFSAERPKGSFSTLEIQRTEQGDSAMYLCASSLGQGTEAFFGQGTRLTVV.

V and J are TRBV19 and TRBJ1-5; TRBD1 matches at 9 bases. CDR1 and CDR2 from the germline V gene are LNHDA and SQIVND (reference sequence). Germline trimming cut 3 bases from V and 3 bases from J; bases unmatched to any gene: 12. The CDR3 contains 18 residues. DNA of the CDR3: TGTGCCAGTAGTATGGATGCTCTGGGGACAGGGCTCAATCAGCCCCAGCATTTT. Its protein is CASSMDALGTGLNQPQHF. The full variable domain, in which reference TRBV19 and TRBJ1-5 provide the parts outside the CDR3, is DGGITQSPKYLFRKEGQNVTLSCEQNLNHDAMYWYRQDPGQGLRLIYYSQIVNDFQKGDIAEGYSVSREKKESFPLTVTSAQKNPTAFYLCASSMDALGTGLNQPQHFGDGTRLSIL.

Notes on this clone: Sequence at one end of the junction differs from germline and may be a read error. The CDR3 coding sequence is TGTGCCAGCTCACCCCCGGGACAGGGGGCCTCTTTGTATTTT. Protein: CASSPPGQGASLYF. V usage is TRBV18 and J usage is TRBJ1-5; 12 bases match TRBD1. Per germline, CDR1 KGHSH and CDR2 LQKENI. The CDR3 covers 14 residues.

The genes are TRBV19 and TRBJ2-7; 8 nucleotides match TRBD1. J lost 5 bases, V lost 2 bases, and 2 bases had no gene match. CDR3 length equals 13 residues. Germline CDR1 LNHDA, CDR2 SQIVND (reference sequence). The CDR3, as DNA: TGTGCCAGTAGTATACGACAGGGGAACGAGCAGTACTTC. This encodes CASSIRQGNEQYF.

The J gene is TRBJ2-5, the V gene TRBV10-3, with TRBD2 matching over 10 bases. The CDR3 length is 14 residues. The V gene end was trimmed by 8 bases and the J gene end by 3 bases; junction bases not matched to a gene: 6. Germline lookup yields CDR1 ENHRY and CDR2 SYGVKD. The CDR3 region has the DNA TGTGCCATCGCCGAGCGGGGGGGCGAAGAGACCCAGTACTTC. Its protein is CAIAERGGEETQYF.

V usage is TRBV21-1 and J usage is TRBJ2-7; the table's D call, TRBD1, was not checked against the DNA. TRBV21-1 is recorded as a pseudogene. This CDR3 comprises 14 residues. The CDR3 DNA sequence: TGTGCCAGCAGCAAAGGGCAGGGGGCCGGCGAGCAGTACTTC. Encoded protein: CASSKGQGAGEQYF.

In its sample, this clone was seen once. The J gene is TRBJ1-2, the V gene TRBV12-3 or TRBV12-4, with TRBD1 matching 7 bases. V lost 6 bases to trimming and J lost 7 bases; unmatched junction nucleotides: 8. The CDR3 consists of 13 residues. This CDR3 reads CASSPTGKVGYTF. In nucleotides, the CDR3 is TGTGCCAGCAGCCCGACAGGGAAGGTTGGCTACACCTTC.

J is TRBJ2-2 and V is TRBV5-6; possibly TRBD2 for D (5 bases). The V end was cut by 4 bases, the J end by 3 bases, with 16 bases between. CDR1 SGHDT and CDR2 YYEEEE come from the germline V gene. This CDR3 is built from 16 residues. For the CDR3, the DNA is TGTGCCAGCAGCCGGACCAGCGGACGGGACACCGGGGAGCTGTTTTTT. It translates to CASSRTSGRDTGELFF.

CDR3 nucleotide sequence: TGTGCCAGCAGCCTTATGGGACAGGTTACGGATGGCTACACCTTC. This translates into CASSLMGQVTDGYTF. The chain uses TRBV6-5 and TRBJ1-2, with 8 bases that match TRBD1. This CDR3 is built from 15 residues. Germline V gene data show CDR1 as MNHEY and CDR2 as SVGAGI. The V and J ends lost 6 bases and 6 bases, in that order; junction bases with no gene match: 12.

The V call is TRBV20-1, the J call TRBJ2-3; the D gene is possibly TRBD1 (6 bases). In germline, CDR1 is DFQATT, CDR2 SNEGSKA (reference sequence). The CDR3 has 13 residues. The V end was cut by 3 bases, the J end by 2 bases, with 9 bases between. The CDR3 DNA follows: TGCAGTGCTAGTGGGGGCTACACAGATACGCAGTATTTT. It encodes CSASGGYTDTQYF.

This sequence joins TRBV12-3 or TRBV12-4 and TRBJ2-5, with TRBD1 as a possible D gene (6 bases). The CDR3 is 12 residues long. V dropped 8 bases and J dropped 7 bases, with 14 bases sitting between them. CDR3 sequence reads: CASGRTEMTQYF. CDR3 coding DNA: TGTGCCAGCGGAAGGACAGAGATGACCCAGTACTTC.

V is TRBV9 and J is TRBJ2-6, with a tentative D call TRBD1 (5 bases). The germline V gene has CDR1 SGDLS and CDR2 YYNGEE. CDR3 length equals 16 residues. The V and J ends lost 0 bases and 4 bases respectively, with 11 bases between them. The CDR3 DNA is TGTGCCAGCAGCGTAGCTGACAGCCTGGGGGCCAACGTCCTGACTTTC. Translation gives CASSVADSLGANVLTF. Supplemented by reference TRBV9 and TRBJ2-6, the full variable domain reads DSGVTQTPKHLITATGQRVTLRCSPRSGDLSVYWYQQSLDQGLQFLIQYYNGEERAKGNILERFSAQQFPDLHSELNLSSLELGDSALYFCASSVADSLGANVLTFGAGSRLTVL.

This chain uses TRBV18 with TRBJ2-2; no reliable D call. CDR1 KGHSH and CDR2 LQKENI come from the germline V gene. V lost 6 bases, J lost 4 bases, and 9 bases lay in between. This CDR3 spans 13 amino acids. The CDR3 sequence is CASSSDFTGELFF. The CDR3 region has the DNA TGTGCCAGCTCCTCTGACTTCACCGGGGAGCTGTTTTTT.

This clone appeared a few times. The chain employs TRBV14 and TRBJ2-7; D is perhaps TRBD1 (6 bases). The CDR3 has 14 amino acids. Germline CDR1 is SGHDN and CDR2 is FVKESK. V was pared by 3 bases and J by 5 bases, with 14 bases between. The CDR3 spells CASSHLGTGNEQYF. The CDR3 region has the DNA TGTGCCAGCAGCCACCTGGGAACAGGGAACGAGCAGTACTTC.

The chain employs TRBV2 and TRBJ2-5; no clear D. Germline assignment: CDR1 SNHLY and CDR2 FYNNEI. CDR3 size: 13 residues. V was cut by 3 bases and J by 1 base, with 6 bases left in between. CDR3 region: CASSEVSQETQYF. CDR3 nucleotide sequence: TGTGCCAGCAGTGAGGTCAGCCAAGAGACCCAGTACTTC. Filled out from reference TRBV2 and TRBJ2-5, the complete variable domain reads EPEVTQTPSHQVTQMGQEVILRCVPISNHLYFYWYRQILGQKVEFLVSFYNNEISEKSEIFDDQFSVERPDGSNFTLKIRSTKLEDSAMYFCASSEVSQETQYFGPGTRLLVL.

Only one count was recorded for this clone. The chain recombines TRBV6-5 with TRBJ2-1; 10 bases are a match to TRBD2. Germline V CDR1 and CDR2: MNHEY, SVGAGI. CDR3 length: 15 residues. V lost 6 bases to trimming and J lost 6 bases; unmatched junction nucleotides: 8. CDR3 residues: CASRLAGGSGNEQFF. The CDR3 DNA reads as TGTGCCAGCAGATTAGCGGGGGGTTCGGGCAATGAGCAGTTCTTC.

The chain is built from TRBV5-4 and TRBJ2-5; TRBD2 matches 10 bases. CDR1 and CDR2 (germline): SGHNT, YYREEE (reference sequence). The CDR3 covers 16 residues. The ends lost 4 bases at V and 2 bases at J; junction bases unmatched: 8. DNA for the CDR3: TGTGCCAGCAGCCCTGGGGGACTAGCGCTTCAAGAGACCCAGTACTTC. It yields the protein CASSPGGLALQETQYF.

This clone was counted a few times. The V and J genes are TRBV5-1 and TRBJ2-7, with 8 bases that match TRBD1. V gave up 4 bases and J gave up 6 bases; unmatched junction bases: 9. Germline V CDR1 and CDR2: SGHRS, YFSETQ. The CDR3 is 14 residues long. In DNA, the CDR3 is TGCGCCAGCAGCGTGACAGGGGACGGGGTCGAGCAGTACTTC. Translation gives CASSVTGDGVEQYF. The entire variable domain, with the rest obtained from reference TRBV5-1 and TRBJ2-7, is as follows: KAGVTQTPRYLIKTRGQQVTLSCSPISGHRSVSWYQQTPGQGLQFLFEYFSETQRNKGNFPGRFSGRQFSNSRSEMNVSTLELGDSALYLCASSVTGDGVEQYFGPGTRLTVT.

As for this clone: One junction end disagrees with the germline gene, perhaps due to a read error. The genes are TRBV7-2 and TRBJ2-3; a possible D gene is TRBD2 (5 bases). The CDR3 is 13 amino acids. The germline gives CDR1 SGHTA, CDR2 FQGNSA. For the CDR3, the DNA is TGTGCCAACAGCTCCGACCCCAGCGGTACGCAGTATTTT. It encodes CANSSDPSGTQYF.

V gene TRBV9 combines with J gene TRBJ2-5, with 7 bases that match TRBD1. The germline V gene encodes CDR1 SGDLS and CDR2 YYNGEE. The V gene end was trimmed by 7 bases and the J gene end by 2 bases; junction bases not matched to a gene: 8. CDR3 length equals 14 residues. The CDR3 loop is CASGTGQPQETQYF. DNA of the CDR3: TGTGCCAGCGGTACGGGACAGCCACAAGAGACCCAGTACTTC.

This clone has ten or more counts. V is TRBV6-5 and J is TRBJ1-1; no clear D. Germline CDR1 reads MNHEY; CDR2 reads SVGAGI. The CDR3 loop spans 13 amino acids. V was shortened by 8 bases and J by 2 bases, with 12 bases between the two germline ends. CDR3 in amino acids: CASGLGLNTEAFF. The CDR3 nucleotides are TGTGCCAGCGGGCTTGGACTAAACACTGAAGCTTTCTTT.

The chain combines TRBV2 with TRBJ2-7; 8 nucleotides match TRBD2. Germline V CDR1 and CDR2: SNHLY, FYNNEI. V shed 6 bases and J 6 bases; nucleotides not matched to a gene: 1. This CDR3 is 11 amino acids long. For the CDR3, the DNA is TGTGCCAGCAGACGGGGGGGCGAGCAGTACTTC. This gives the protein CASRRGGEQYF.

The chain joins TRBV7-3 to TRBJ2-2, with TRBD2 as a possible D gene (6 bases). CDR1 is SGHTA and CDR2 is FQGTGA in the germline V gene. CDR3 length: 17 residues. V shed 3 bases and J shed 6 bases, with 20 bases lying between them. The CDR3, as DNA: TGTGCCAGCAGCTTCCCAAATTCGAGGACTACAGCCGGGGAGCTGTTTTTT. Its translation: CASSFPNSRTTAGELFF.

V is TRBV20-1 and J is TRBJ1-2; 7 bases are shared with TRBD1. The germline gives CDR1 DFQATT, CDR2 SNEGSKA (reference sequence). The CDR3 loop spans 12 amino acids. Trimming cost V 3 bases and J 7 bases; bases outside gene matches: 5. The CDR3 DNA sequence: TGCAGTGCTAGTCGACAGGGCTTTGGCTACACCTTC. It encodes CSASRQGFGYTF.